These 20 T cell receptor beta chains came from one sample sequenced in a study of T cell repertoires and HLA-DP antigens. These receptors' antigens are unknown. Data came from immunoSEQ multiplex PCR; TCRdb stores just in-frame clones and leaves some out. The sample lists about 73,000 clones, just under 80% seen once, with around 1.5% in the top ten. The sequencing input was CD4+ T cells from PBMCs. These receptors all come from a man aged 55 to 70 in good health and CMV-seronegative.

The chain has TRBV19 and TRBJ2-1, with 11 nucleotides matching TRBD2. Losses at the gene ends were 3 bases for V and 16 bases for J; bases not matched to a gene: 20. The CDR3 length is 17 residues. The germline V gene has CDR1 LNHDA and CDR2 SQIVND (reference sequence). CDR3 nucleotides: TGTGCCAGTAGTATGGCTCTTTTAGGACTAGCGGGTAAGGGTGTTTTCTTC. Translating it yields CASSMALLGLAGKGVFF.

The rearrangement links TRBV7-8 to TRBJ2-5; TRBD1 is a possible D gene (6 bases). The CDR3 sequence is 16 residues long. Germline loops: CDR1 SGHVS, CDR2 FQNEAQ. The germline V and J ends were trimmed by 4 bases and 2 bases, with 17 bases remaining between them. The CDR3 region has the DNA TGTGCCAGCAGCTCCCAGGGGCGGGTCGTACAAGAGACCCAGTACTTC. This gives the protein CASSSQGRVVQETQYF. Full variable domain (remainder filled in from reference TRBV7-8 and TRBJ2-5): GAGVSQSPRYKVAKRGQDVALRCDPISGHVSLFWYQQALGQGPEFLTYFQNEAQLDKSGLPSDRFFAERPEGSVSTLKIQRTQQEDSAVYLCASSSQGRVVQETQYFGPGTRLLVL.

V gene TRBV5-1 combines with J gene TRBJ2-7; a weak D match, TRBD2 (5 bases). Trimming stripped 0 bases from V and 3 bases from J, with 10 bases between. The germline V gene encodes CDR1 SGHRS and CDR2 YFSETQ. This CDR3 has 14 residues. The CDR3 DNA sequence: TGCGCCAGCAGCTTGGACCGAGGGTACTACGAGCAGTACTTC. It specifies CASSLDRGYYEQYF.

This chain joins TRBV6-4 and TRBJ2-1, with TRBD2 matching over 13 bases. The CDR3 covers 19 residues. With V trimmed by 3 bases and J by 2 bases, 10 bases remained unmatched. Germline V gene sequence: CDR1 MRHNA, CDR2 SNTAGT. CDR3 bases: TGTGCCAGCAGTGAGGCTCGGCCGACTAGCGGGAGGACCTACAATGAGCAGTTCTTC. Translation: CASSEARPTSGRTYNEQFF.

The chain joins TRBV6-5 to TRBJ1-2; D unclear. The CDR3 is 11 amino acids. V was cut by 0 bases and J by 7 bases, with 3 bases left in between. From germline, CDR1 is MNHEY and CDR2 SVGAGI. CDR3 nucleotide sequence: TGTGCCAGCAGTTACTCGACTGGCTACACCTTC. Its translation: CASSYSTGYTF.

The V and J genes are TRBV19 and TRBJ2-1; D might be TRBD2 (6 bases). Trimming cost V 3 bases and J 0 bases, with 15 bases left between them. The CDR3 covers 17 residues. Germline CDR1 and CDR2: LNHDA and SQIVND (reference sequence). The CDR3 DNA reads as TGTGCCAGTAGTATGGCCCCGGGACTCCTCTCCTACAATGAGCAGTTCTTC. It codes for CASSMAPGLLSYNEQFF. Drawing the rest from reference TRBV19 and TRBJ2-1, the complete variable domain is DGGITQSPKYLFRKEGQNVTLSCEQNLNHDAMYWYRQDPGQGLRLIYYSQIVNDFQKGDIAEGYSVSREKKESFPLTVTSAQKNPTAFYLCASSMAPGLLSYNEQFFGPGTRLTVL.

This chain connects TRBV19 to TRBJ1-1, with no clear D. V lost 6 bases and J lost 2, with 13 bases in between. This CDR3 contains 14 residues. Germline values: CDR1 LNHDA, CDR2 SQIVND (reference sequence). The CDR3: CASRLEPQNTEAFF. CDR3 bases: TGTGCCAGTAGGTTGGAGCCCCAAAACACTGAAGCTTTCTTT. Based on the CDR3 plus reference TRBV19 and TRBJ1-1, the full variable domain is DGGITQSPKYLFRKEGQNVTLSCEQNLNHDAMYWYRQDPGQGLRLIYYSQIVNDFQKGDIAEGYSVSREKKESFPLTVTSAQKNPTAFYLCASRLEPQNTEAFFGQGTRLTVV.

This chain connects TRBV27 to TRBJ2-2; 9 bases line up with TRBD2. The CDR3 has 16 amino acids. CDR1 is MNHEY and CDR2 is SMNVEV in the germline V gene (reference sequence). J was trimmed by 7 bases and V by 6 bases; bases with no gene match: 12. DNA of the CDR3: TGTGCCAGCAGGAGGGGTAGCGGGAGTAAGGGCGGGGAGCTGTTTTTT. Its protein product is CASRRGSGSKGGELFF.

The count of this clone is one. The genes are TRBV5-5 and TRBJ2-3; no clear D gene. The CDR3 length is 14 residues. Germline-derived CDR1 and CDR2 are SGHKS and YYEKEE (reference sequence). The ends were cut back, 4 bases at V and 0 bases at J, with 9 bases in the middle. The CDR3 loop reads CASSNRVSTDTQYF. In nucleotides, the CDR3 is TGTGCCAGCAGCAACCGGGTCAGCACAGATACGCAGTATTTT.

The chain is built from TRBV6-1 and TRBJ1-2; D is possibly TRBD1 (5 bases). The CDR3 is 12 residues long. V lost 3 bases to trimming and J lost 6 bases, with 8 bases between them. CDR1 MNHNS and CDR2 SASEGT come from the germline V gene. Written as DNA, the CDR3 is TGTGCCAGCAGTGACCGGGGGAATGGCTACACCTTC. Encoded protein: CASSDRGNGYTF.

CDR3 protein: CSVASGGNTEAFF. The CDR3 nucleotides read TGCAGCGTGGCCTCGGGGGGGAACACTGAAGCTTTCTTT. This chain connects TRBV29-1 to TRBJ1-1; a weak D match, TRBD1 (5 bases). The CDR3 runs to 13 residues. Trimming cost V 6 bases and J 1 base, with 12 bases left between them. Germline V gene sequence: CDR1 SQVTM, CDR2 ANQGSEA.

The chain combines TRBV5-6 with TRBJ1-2, with 8 positions matching TRBD1. V was clipped by 4 bases and J by 4 bases; unmatched bases: 6. The CDR3 contains 14 residues. Germline CDR1 reads SGHDT; CDR2 reads YYEEEE. The CDR3 protein is CASSPRQGSYGYTF. The CDR3 nucleotides are TGTGCCAGCAGCCCCCGACAGGGGAGCTATGGCTACACCTTC.

The gene calls are TRBV7-2 and TRBJ2-1; D is perhaps TRBD2 (7 bases). V was shortened by 8 bases and J by 1 base, with 12 bases between the two germline ends. Germline V gene data show CDR1 as SGHTA and CDR2 as FQGNSA. This CDR3 spans 14 amino acids. Written as DNA, the CDR3 is TGTGCCAGCGGGGGGGCAGTGTCCTACAATGAGCAGTTCTTC. Translation: CASGGAVSYNEQFF.

This clone has more than one count but fewer than ten. This chain connects TRBV27 to TRBJ1-1; the D gene is possibly TRBD1 (6 bases). V was pared by 8 bases and J by 1 base, with 17 bases between. The CDR3 is 15 amino acids. Germline assignment: CDR1 MNHEY and CDR2 SMNVEV (reference sequence). The CDR3 DNA sequence: TGTGCCAGCGGGTTTAGGGGGGCGACGAACACTGAAGCTTTCTTT. This gives the protein CASGFRGATNTEAFF.

The V call is TRBV29-1, the J call TRBJ1-1, with 10 bases identical to TRBD1. The CDR3 is 14 amino acids. Germline CDR1 SQVTM, CDR2 ANQGSEA. With 5 bases clipped from V and 7 bases from J, the junction kept 10 bases outside the gene matches. The CDR3 here is CSVSPGTGAYEAFF. In DNA, the CDR3 is TGCAGCGTTTCTCCCGGGACAGGGGCTTATGAAGCTTTCTTT.

The chain has TRBV7-9 and TRBJ1-1; the match to TRBD1 covers 7 bases. Germline V gives CDR1 SEHNR, CDR2 FQNEAQ (reference sequence). This CDR3 has 14 residues. J lost 1 base, V lost 5 bases, and 4 bases had no gene match. Here the CDR3 DNA reads TGTGCCAGCAGCGGAGGGACAGCGAACACTGAAGCTTTCTTT. Translating it yields CASSGGTANTEAFF.

The chain uses TRBV7-8 and TRBJ1-5, with TRBD1 matching over 9 bases. J lost 7 bases, V lost 7 bases, and 8 bases had no gene match. CDR1 is SGHVS, CDR2 FQNEAQ, per germline. CDR3 size: 14 residues. DNA for the CDR3: TGTGCCAGCACCCAGGGACAGGGATGGCAGCCCCAGCATTTT. Its protein product is CASTQGQGWQPQHF.

The genes are TRBV19 and TRBJ1-1; a weak D match, TRBD1 (5 bases). CDR1 and CDR2 from the germline V gene are LNHDA and SQIVND (reference sequence). The CDR3 length is 13 residues. The V gene lost 6 bases and the J gene lost 1 base, with 9 bases spanning the gap. The CDR3 sequence: CASSVGENTEAFF. CDR3 sequence (DNA): TGTGCCAGTAGCGTAGGGGAGAACACTGAAGCTTTCTTT.

This chain links TRBV29-1 with TRBJ1-5, with TRBD1 as a possible D gene (6 bases). The CDR3 covers 12 residues. Trimming took 7 bases from V and 6 from J, leaving 13 bases between them. In germline, CDR1 is SQVTM, CDR2 ANQGSEA. The CDR3 DNA follows: TGCAGCGCAGGGGAGAGGGGTCAGCCCCAGCATTTT. Translated: CSAGERGQPQHF.

This clone is termed medium-sized (0.01 to 0.1%). This chain connects TRBV19 to TRBJ2-1; weak D call: TRBD1 (5 bases). The V end was cut by 6 bases, the J end by 5 bases, with 11 bases between. Germline lookup yields CDR1 LNHDA and CDR2 SQIVND (reference sequence). The CDR3 spans 13 residues. The CDR3, as DNA: TGTGCCAGTAGCATGGGGCCGAACAATGAGCAGTTCTTC. It is translated as CASSMGPNNEQFF.